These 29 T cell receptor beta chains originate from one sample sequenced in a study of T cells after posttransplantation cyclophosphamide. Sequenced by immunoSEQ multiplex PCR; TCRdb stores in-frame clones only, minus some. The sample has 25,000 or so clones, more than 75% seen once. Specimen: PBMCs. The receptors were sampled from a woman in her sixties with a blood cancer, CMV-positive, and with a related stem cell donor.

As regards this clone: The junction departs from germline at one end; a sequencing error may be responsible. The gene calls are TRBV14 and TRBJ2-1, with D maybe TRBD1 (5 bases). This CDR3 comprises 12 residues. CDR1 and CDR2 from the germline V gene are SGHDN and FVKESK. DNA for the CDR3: TGTGCCAGCAGCCAAGATCCAGGGTATAGGGTCTTC. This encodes CASSQDPGYRVF.

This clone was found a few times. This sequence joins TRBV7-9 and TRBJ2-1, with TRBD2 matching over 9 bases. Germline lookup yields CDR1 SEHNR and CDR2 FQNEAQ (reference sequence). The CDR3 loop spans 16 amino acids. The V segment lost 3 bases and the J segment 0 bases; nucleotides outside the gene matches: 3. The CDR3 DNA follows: TGTGCCAGCAGCTTTATTAGCGGGAGCTCCTACAATGAGCAGTTCTTC. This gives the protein CASSFISGSSYNEQFF. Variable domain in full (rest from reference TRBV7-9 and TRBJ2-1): DTGVSQNPRHKITKRGQNVTFRCDPISEHNRLYWYRQTLGQGPEFLTYFQNEAQLEKSRLLSDRFSAERPKGSFSTLEIQRTEQGDSAMYLCASSFISGSSYNEQFFGPGTRLTVL.

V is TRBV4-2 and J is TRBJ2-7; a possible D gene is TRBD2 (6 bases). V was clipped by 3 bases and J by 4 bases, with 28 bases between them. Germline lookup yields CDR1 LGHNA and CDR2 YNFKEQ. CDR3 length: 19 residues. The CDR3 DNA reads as TGTGCCAGCAGCCAGGCCCTGGCCTCCAGTAGCGGTTTTTGGTACGAGCAGTACTTC. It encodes CASSQALASSSGFWYEQYF.

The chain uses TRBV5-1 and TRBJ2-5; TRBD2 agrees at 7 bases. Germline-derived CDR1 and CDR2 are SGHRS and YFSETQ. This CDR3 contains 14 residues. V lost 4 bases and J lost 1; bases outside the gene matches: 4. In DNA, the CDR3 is TGCGCCAGCAGCCAGACTAGCCCCCAAGAGACCCAGTACTTC. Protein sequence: CASSQTSPQETQYF.

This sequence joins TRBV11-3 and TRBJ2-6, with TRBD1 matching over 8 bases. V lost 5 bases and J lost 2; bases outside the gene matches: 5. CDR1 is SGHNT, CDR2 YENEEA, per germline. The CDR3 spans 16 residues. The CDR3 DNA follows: TGTGCCAGCAGCCCTGGGACAGGAACTGGGGCCAACGTCCTGACTTTC. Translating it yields CASSPGTGTGANVLTF.

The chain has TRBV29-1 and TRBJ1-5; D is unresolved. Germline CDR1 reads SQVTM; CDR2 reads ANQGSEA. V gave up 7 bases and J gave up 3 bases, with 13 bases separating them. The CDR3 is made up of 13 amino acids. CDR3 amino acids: CSAGRSPNQPQHF. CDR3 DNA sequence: TGCAGCGCTGGGAGGAGTCCCAATCAGCCCCAGCATTTT.

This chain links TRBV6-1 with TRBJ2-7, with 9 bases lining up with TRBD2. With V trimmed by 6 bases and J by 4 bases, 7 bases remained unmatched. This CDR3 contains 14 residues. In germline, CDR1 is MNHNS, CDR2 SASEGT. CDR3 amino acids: CASRPGLANYEQYF. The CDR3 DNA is TGTGCCAGCAGACCGGGACTAGCTAATTACGAGCAGTACTTC.

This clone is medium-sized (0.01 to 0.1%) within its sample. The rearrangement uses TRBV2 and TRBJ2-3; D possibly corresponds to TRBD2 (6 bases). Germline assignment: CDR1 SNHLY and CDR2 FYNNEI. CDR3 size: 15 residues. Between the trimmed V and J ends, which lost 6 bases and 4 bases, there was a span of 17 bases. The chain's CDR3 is CASSGLASGADTQYF. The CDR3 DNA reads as TGTGCCAGCAGCGGGCTAGCGAGTGGGGCAGATACGCAGTATTTT.

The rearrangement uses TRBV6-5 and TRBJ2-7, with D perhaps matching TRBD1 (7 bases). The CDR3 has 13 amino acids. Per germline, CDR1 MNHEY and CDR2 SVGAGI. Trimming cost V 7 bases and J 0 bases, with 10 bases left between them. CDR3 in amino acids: CASTGGSSYEQYF. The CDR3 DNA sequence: TGTGCCAGCACAGGGGGGAGCTCCTACGAGCAGTACTTC.

CDR3 region: CAWGTGGYGYTF. The CDR3 DNA reads TGTGCCTGGGGGACAGGGGGCTATGGCTACACCTTC. This chain links TRBV30 with TRBJ1-2; 11 positions agree with TRBD1. CDR1 GTSNPN and CDR2 SVGIG come from the germline V gene (reference sequence). This CDR3 contains 12 residues. Losses at the gene ends were 5 bases for V and 4 bases for J; bases not matched to a gene: 0.

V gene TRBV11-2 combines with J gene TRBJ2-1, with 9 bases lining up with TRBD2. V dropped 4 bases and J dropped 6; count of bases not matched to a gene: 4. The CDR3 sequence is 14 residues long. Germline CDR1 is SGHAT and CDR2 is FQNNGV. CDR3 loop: CASSSLAGRNEQFF. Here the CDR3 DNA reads TGTGCCAGCAGCTCACTAGCGGGCCGCAATGAGCAGTTCTTC.

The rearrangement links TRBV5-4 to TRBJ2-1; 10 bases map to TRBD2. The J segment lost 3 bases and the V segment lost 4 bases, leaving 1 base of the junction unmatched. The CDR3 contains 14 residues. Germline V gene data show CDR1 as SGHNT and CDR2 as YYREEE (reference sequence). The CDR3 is CASSQREGYNEQFF. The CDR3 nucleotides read TGTGCCAGCAGCCAGCGGGAGGGCTACAATGAGCAGTTCTTC.

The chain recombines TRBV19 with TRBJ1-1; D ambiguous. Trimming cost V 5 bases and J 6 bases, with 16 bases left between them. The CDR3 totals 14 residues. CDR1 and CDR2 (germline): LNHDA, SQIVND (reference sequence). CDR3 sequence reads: CASSSILIAAEAFF. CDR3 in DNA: TGTGCCAGTAGTTCCATCCTTATCGCGGCTGAAGCTTTCTTT.

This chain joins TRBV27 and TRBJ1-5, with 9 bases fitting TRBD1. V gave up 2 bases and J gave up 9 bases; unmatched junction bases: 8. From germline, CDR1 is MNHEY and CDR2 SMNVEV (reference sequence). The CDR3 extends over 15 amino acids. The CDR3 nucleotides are TGTGCCAGCAGTTTACGGGGACAGGGAGGAACGCCCCAGCATTTT. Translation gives CASSLRGQGGTPQHF.

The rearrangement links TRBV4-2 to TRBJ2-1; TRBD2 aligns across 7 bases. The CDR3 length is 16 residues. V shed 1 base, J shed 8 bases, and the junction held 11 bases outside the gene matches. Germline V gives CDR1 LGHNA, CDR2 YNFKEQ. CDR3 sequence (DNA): TGTGCCAGCAGCCAAGGAGGAGGGAGGGCCCTCGATGAGCAGTTCTTC. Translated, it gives CASSQGGGRALDEQFF.

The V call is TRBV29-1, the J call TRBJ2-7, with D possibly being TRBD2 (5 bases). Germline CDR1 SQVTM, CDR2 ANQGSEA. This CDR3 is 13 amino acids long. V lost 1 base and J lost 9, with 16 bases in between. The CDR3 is CSVEVLTGNTQYF. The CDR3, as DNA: TGCAGCGTTGAAGTCCTTACGGGGAACACGCAGTACTTC.

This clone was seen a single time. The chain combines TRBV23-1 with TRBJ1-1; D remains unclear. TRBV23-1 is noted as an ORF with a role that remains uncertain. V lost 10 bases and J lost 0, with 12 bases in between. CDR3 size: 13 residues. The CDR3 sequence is CATHIELNTEAFF. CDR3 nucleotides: TGCGCCACCCACATCGAACTGAACACTGAAGCTTTCTTT.

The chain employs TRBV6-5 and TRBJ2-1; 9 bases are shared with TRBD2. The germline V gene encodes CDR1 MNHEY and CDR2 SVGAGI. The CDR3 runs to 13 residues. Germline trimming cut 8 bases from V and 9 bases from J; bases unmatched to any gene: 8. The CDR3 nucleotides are TGTGCCAGCGGATTAGCGGGAGCTGTTGAGCAGTTCTTC. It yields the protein CASGLAGAVEQFF.

CDR3 sequence reads: CASNGATNEKLFF. The CDR3, as DNA: TGTGCCAGCAACGGGGCAACTAATGAAAAACTGTTTTTT. The J gene is TRBJ1-4, the V gene TRBV9; D not resolved. The CDR3 loop spans 13 amino acids. CDR1 is SGDLS, CDR2 YYNGEE, per germline. V was shortened by 6 bases and J by 0 bases, with 6 bases between the two germline ends.

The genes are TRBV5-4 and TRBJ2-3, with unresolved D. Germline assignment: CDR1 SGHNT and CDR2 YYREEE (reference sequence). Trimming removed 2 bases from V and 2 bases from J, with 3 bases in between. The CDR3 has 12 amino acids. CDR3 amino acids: CASSFYTDTQYF. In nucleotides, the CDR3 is TGTGCCAGCAGCTTTTACACAGATACGCAGTATTTT.

In DNA, the CDR3 is TGTGCCAGCAGTCATCACTCTAGCGGGAGGGCCGGCGGGGAGCTGTTTTTT. Translation gives CASSHHSSGRAGGELFF. This sequence joins TRBV27 and TRBJ2-2; 12 bases are a match to TRBD2. This CDR3 has 17 residues. V was clipped by 5 bases and J by 7 bases; unmatched bases: 11. Germline V CDR1 and CDR2: MNHEY, SMNVEV (reference sequence).

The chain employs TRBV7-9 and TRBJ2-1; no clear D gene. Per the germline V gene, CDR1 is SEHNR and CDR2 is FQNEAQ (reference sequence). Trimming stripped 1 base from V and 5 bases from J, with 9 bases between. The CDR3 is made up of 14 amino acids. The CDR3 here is CASSLGRSDNEQFF. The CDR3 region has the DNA TGTGCCAGCAGCTTAGGTAGAAGCGACAATGAGCAGTTCTTC.

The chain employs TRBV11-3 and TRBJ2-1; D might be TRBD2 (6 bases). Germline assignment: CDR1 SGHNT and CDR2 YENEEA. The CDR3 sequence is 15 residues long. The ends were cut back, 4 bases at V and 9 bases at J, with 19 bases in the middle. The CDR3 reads CASSSSSGRGTEQFF. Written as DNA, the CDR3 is TGTGCCAGCAGCTCGAGTTCGGGCCGGGGGACTGAGCAGTTCTTC.

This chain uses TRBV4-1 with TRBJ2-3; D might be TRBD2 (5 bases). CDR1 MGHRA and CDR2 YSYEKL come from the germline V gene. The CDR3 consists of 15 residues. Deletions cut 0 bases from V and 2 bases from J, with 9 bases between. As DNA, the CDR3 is TGCGCCAGCAGCCAAGATCCTAGCACCACAGATACGCAGTATTTT. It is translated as CASSQDPSTTDTQYF.

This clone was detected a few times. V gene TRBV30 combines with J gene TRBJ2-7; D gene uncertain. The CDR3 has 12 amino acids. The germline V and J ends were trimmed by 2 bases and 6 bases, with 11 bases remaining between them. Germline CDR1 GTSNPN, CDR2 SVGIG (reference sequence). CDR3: CAWSPLASEQYF. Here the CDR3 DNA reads TGTGCCTGGAGTCCCCTTGCGAGCGAGCAGTACTTC.

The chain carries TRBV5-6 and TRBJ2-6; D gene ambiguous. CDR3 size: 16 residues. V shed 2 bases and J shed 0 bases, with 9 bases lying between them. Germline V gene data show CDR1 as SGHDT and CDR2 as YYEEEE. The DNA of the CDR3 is TGTGCCAGCAGCTTCCGGGTTTTCTCTGGGGCCAACGTCCTGACTTTC. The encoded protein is CASSFRVFSGANVLTF.

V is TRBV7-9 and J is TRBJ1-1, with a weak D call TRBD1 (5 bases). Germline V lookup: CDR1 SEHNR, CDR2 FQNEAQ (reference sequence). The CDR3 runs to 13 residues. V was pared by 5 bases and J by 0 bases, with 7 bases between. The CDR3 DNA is TGTGCCAGCAGCCCCAGGGTGAACACTGAAGCTTTCTTT. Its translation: CASSPRVNTEAFF.

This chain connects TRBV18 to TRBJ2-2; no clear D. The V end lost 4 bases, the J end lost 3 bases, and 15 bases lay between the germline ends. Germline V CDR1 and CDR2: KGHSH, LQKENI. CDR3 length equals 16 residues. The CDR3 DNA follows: TGTGCCAGCTCACTAGCATCCGGGTGGGACACCGGGGAGCTGTTTTTT. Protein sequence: CASSLASGWDTGELFF.

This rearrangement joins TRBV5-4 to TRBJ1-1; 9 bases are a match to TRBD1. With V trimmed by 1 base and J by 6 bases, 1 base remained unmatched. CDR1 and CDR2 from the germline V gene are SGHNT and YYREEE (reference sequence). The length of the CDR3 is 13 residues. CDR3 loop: CASSLNRGPEAFF. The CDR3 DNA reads TGTGCCAGCAGCTTGAACAGGGGGCCTGAAGCTTTCTTT. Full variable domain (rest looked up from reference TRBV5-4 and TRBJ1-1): ETGVTQSPTHLIKTRGQQVTLRCSSQSGHNTVSWYQQALGQGPQFIFQYYREEENGRGNFPPRFSGLQFPNYSSELNVNALELDDSALYLCASSLNRGPEAFFGQGTRLTVV.